The 3 T cell receptor beta chains listed next were all sequenced from one sample in a study of Tregs in tolerant kidney transplant recipients. Here immunoSEQ multiplex PCR was the method, and the copy in TCRdb shows in-frame clones only, minus some. The sample has 68,000 or so clones, 84% seen once. The sample taken for sequencing was CD4+ T cells from blood. The receptors derive from a human donor in good health.

This clone was recorded only once. V and J are TRBV7-2 and TRBJ1-1; TRBD1 is a possible D gene (6 bases). The CDR3 sequence is 14 residues long. V was pared by 5 bases and J by 1 base, with 11 bases between. The germline gives CDR1 SGHTA, CDR2 FQGNSA. This chain's CDR3 is CASSLSGQNTEAFF. CDR3 sequence (DNA): TGTGCCAGCAGCCTATCGGGACAGAACACTGAAGCTTTCTTT.

Worth noting for this clone: One end of the junction is discordant with germline, which a read error may explain. The V call is TRBV7-7, the J call TRBJ2-7, with a tentative D call TRBD1 (5 bases). The CDR3 covers 16 residues. Germline values: CDR1 SSHAT, CDR2 FNYEAQ (reference sequence). CDR3: CASSLEDKGVVYEQYF. CDR3 DNA: TGTGCTAGCAGCTTAGAGGATAAAGGGGTTGTCTACGAGCAGTACTTC. The variable domain in full, completed from reference TRBV7-7 and TRBJ2-7, reads GAGVSQSPRYKVTKRGQDVTLRCDPISSHATLYWYQQALGQGPEFLTYFNYEAQPDKSGLPSDRFSAERPEGSISTLTIQRTEQRDSAMYRCASSLEDKGVVYEQYFGPGTRLTVT.

This chain uses TRBV6-7 with TRBJ1-2; D is undetermined. TRBV6-7 is treated as an ORF (open reading frame) with a function not yet certain. CDR3 size: 15 residues. Trimming left V 2 bases short and J 6 bases short, with 16 bases between. The CDR3 loop is CASSYVVPPRDGYTF. DNA of the CDR3: TGTGCCAGCAGTTACGTTGTCCCCCCTAGGGATGGCTACACCTTC.